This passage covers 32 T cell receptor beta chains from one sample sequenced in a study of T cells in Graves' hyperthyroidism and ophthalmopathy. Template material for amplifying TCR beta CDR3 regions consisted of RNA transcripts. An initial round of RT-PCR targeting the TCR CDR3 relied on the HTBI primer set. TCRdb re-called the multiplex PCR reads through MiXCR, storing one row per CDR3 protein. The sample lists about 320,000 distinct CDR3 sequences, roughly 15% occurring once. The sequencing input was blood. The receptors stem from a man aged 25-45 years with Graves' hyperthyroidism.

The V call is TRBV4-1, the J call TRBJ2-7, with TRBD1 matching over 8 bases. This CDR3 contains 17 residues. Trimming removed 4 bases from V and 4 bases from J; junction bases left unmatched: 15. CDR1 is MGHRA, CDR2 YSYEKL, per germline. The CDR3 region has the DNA TGCGCCAGCAGCCCTCAACTACGGACAGGGCGTAATTACGAGCAGTACTTC. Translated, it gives CASSPQLRTGRNYEQYF.

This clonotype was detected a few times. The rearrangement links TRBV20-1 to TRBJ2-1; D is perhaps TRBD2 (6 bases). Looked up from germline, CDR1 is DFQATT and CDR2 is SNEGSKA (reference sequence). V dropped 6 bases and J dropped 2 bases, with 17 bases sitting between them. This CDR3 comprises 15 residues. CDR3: CSALGGERTYNEQFF. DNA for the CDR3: TGCAGTGCCCTCGGGGGAGAGCGGACCTACAATGAGCAGTTCTTC.

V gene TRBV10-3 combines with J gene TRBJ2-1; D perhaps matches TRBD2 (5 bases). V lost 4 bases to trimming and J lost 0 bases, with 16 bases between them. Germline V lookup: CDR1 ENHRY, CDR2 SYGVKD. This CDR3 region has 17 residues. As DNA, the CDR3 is TGTGCCATCAGTGGGGGTAGCGCGAAGGGCTCCTACAATGAGCAGTTCTTC. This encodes CAISGGSAKGSYNEQFF.

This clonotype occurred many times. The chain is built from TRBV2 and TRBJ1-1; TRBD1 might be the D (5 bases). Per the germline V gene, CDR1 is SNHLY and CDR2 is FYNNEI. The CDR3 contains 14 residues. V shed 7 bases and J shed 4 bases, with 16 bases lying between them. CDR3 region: CASKGRYVGTEAFF. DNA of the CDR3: TGTGCCAGCAAGGGGCGGTACGTGGGCACTGAAGCTTTCTTT.

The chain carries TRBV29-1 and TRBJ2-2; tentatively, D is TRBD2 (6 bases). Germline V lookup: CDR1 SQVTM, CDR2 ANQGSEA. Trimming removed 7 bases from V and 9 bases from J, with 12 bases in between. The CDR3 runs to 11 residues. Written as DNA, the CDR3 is TGCAGCGCCACGCGGGGCAGGGAGCTGTTTTTT. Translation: CSATRGRELFF.

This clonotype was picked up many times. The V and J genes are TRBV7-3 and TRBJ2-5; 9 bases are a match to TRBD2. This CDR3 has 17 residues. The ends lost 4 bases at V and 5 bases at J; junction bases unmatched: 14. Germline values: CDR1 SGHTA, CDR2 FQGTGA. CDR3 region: CASSWGPPAGGGETQYF. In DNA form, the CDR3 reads TGTGCCAGCAGCTGGGGCCCTCCAGCGGGAGGAGGGGAGACCCAGTACTTC.

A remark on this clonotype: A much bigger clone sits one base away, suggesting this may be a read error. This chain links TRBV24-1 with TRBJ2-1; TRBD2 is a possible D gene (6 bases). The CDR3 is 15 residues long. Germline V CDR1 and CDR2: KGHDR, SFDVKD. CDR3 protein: CAPSGGVLSYNEQFF. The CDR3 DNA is TGTGCCCCCAGTGGAGGGGTGTTGTCCTACAATGAGCAGTTCTTC.

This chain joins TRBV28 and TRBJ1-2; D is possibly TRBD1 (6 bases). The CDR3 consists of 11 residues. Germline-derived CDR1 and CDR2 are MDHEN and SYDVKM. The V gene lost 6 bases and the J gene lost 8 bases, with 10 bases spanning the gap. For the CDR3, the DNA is TGTGCCAGCAGACTCAGGGGCGGCTACACCTTC. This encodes CASRLRGGYTF.

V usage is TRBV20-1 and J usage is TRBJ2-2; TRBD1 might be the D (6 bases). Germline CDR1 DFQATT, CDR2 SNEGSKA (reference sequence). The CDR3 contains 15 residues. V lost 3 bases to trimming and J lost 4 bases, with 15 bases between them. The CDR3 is CSARGAKSSTGELFF. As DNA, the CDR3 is TGCAGTGCTAGGGGGGCAAAATCGAGCACCGGGGAGCTGTTTTTT.

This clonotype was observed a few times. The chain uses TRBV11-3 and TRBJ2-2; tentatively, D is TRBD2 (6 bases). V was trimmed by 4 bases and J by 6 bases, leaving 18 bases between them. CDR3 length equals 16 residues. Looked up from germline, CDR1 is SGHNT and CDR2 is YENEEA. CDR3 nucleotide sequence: TGTGCCAGCAGCTGGAGTCGCGGGACGATTTCCGGGGAGCTGTTTTTT. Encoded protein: CASSWSRGTISGELFF.

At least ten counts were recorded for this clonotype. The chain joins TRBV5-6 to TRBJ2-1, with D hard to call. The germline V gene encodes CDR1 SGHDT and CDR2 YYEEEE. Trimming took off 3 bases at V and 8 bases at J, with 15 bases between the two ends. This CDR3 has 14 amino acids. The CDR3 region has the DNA TGTGCCAGCAGCTGGGTGGCGGCCCCGGATGAGCAGTTCTTC. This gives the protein CASSWVAAPDEQFF.

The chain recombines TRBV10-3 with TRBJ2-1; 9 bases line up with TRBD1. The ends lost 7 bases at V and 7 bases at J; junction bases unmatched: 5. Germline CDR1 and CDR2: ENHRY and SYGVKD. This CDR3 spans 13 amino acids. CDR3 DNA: TGTGCCATCATGGGACAGGGAGTAAATGAGCAGTTCTTC. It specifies CAIMGQGVNEQFF.

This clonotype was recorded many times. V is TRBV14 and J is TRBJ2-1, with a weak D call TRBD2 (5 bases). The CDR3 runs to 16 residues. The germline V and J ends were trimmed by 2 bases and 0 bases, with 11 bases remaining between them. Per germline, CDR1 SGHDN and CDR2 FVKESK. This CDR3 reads CASSQIRGSSYNEQFF. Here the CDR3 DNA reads TGTGCCAGCAGCCAAATTCGGGGAAGCTCCTACAATGAGCAGTTCTTC.

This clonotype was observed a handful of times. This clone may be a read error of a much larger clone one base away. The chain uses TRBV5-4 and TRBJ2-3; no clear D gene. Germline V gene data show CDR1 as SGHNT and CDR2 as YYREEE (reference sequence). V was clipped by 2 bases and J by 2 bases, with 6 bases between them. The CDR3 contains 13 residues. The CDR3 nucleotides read TGTGCCAGCAGCTTCGACCCCACAGATACGCAGTATTTT. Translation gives CASSFDPTDTQYF. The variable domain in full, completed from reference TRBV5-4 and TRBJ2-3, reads ETGVTQSPTHLIKTRGQQVTLRCSSQSGHNTVSWYQQALGQGPQFIFQYYREEENGRGNFPPRFSGLQFPNYSSELNVNALELDDSALYLCASSFDPTDTQYFGPGTRLTVL.

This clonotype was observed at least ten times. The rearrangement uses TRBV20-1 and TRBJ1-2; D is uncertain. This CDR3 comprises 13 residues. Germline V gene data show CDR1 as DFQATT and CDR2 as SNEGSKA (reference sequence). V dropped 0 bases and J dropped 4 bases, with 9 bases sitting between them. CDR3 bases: TGCAGTGCTAGAGAATCCACTATCTATGGCTACACCTTC. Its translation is CSARESTIYGYTF.

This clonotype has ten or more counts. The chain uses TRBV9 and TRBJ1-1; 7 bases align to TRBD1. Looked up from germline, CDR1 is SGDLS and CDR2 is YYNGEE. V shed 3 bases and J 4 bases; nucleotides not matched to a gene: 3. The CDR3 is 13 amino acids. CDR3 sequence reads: CASSEGAITEAFF. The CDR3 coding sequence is TGTGCCAGCAGCGAGGGGGCCATCACTGAAGCTTTCTTT.

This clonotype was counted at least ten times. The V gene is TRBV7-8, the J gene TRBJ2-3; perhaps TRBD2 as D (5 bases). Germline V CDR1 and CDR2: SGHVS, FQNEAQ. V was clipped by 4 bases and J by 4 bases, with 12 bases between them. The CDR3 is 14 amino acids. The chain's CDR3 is CASSSVGSADTQYF. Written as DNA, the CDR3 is TGTGCCAGCAGCTCTGTGGGGAGCGCAGATACGCAGTATTTT.

The CDR3 sequence is CAIRGPAGSGRSHTQYF. DNA of the CDR3: TGTGCCATCCGCGGCCCCGCGGGGAGCGGGAGGTCACATACGCAGTATTTT. The chain recombines TRBV10-3 with TRBJ2-3, with 9 bases matching TRBD2. CDR1 ENHRY and CDR2 SYGVKD come from the germline V gene. The CDR3 loop spans 17 amino acids. V shed 8 bases, J shed 7 bases, and the junction held 19 bases outside the gene matches.

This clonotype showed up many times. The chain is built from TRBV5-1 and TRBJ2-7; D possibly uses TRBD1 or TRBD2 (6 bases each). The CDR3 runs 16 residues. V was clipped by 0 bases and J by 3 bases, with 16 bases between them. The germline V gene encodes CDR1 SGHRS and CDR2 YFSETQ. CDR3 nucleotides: TGCGCCAGCAGCTTGGTGGGGGGCCAGGGCAACTACGAGCAGTACTTC. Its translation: CASSLVGGQGNYEQYF.

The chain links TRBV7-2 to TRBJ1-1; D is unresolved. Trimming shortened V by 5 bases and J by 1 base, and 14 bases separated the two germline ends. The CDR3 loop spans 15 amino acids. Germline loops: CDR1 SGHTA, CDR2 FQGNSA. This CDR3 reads CASSPRGGWNTEAFF. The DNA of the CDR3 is TGTGCCAGCAGCCCCCGGGGAGGATGGAACACTGAAGCTTTCTTT.

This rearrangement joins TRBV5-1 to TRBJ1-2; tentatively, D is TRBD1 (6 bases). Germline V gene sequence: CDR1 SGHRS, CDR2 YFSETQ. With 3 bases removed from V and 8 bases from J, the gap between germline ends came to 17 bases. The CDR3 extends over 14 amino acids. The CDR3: CASSWTQGSRGYTF. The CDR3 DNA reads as TGCGCCAGCAGCTGGACCCAGGGGTCGCGGGGCTACACCTTC.

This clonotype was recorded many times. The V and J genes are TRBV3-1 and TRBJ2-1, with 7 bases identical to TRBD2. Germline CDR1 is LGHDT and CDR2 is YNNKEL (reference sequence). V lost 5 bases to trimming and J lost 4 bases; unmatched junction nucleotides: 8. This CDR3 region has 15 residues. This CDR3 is CASSSRTAGYNEQFF. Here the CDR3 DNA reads TGTGCCAGCAGCTCAAGAACAGCGGGGTACAATGAGCAGTTCTTC.

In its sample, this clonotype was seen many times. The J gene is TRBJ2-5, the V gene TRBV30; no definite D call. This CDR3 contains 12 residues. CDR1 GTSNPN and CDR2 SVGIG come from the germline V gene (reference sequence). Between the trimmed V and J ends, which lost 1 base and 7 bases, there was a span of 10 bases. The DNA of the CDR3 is TGTGCCTGGAGTGCCCTTGTCGGGACCCAGTACTTC. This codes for CAWSALVGTQYF.

The CDR3: CASRLPSGANVLTF. CDR3 nucleotides: TGTGCGTCCCGCTTGCCCTCTGGGGCCAACGTCCTGACTTTC. The rearrangement links TRBV7-9 to TRBJ2-6, with no clear D. Germline V gene sequence: CDR1 SEHNR, CDR2 FQNEAQ (reference sequence). The CDR3 runs 14 residues.

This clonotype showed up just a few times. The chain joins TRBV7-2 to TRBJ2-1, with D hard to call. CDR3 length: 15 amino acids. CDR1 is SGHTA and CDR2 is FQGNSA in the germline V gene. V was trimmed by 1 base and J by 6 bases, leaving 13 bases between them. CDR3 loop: CASSLDSLVGNEQFF. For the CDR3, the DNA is TGTGCCAGCAGCTTAGATTCTCTAGTGGGCAATGAGCAGTTCTTC.

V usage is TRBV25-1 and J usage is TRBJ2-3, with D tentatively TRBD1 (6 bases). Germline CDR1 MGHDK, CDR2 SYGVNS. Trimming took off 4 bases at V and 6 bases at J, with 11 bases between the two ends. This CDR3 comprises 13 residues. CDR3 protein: CASSVGASDTQYF. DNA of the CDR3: TGTGCCAGCAGTGTGGGGGCATCGGATACGCAGTATTTT.

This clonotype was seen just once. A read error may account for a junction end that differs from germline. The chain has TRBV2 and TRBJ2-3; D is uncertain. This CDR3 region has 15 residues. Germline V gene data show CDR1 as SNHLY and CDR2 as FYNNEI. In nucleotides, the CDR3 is TGTGCCACCAGTGATCAAGGACGCAGCACAGATACGCGGTATTTT. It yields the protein CATSDQGRSTDTRYF.

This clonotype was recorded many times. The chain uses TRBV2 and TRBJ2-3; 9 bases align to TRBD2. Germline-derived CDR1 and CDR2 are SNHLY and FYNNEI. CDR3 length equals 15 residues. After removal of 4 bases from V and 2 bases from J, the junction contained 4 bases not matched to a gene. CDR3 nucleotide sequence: TGTGCCAGCAGTGGGGCGGGAGGGCCCACAGATACGCAGTATTTT. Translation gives CASSGAGGPTDTQYF.

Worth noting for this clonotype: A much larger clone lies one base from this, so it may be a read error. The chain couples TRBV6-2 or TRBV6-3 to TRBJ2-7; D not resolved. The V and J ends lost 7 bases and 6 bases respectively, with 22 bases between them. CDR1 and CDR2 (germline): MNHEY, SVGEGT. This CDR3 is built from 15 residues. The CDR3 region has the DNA TGTGCCAGCAACGCCATGAAGGCCTATAACCTCGAGCAGTACTTC. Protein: CASNAMKAYNLEQYF.

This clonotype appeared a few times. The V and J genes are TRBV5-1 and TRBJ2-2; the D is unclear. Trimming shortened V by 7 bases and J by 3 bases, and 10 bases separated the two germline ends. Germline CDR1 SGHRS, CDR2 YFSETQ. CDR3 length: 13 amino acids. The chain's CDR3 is CASGLSDTGELFF. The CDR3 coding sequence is TGCGCCAGCGGGCTGTCGGACACCGGGGAGCTGTTTTTT.

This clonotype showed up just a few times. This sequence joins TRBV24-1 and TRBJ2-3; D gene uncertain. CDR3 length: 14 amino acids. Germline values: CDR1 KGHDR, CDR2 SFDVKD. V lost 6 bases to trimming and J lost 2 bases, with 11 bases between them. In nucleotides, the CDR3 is TGTGCCACCAGTTGGCCTGATTCCACAGATACGCAGTATTTT. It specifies CATSWPDSTDTQYF.

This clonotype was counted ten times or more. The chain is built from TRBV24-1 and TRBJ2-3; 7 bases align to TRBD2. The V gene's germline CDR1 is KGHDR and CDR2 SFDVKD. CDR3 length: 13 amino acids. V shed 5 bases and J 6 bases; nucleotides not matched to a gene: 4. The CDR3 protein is CATSAAGADTQYF. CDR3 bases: TGTGCCACCAGTGCCGCGGGAGCGGATACGCAGTATTTT.